This T cell receptor (beta chain) originates from a study of T cell repertoires in cytomegalovirus infection. About the study: Recently described HLA-C-restricted plus well-studied HLA-B-restricted CMV epitopes were used. Public TCR beta signatures marked donors with CMV infection and the matching HLA.

Overall study findings and caveats: Carriers of CMV and the relevant HLA type were discriminated by public TCR beta frequency. In two of eight donors, the top clonotype was HLA-C-restricted CMV-specific.

TCRdb reprocessed the reads with MiXCR, giving one entry per CDR3 protein. This sample yields just under 500,000 distinct CDR3 sequences, of which around 30% are seen a single time; roughly a sixth belongs to the top ten. This clonotype appeared a few times. Its matching antigen is unknown. Trimming took 0 bases from V and 7 from J; bases not matched to a gene: 10. The CDR3 contains 16 residues. Germline CDR1 and CDR2: SGHVS and FNYEAQ. The source of this sequence is a human donor in good health (CMV status not recorded). Some clones in this sample may be carry-over from other donors' samples. This sample comprised cultured PBMCs, obtained from culture after CMV antigen stimulation. The V gene is TRBV7-6, the J gene TRBJ2-7, with 9 bases lining up with TRBD1. In nucleotides, the CDR3 is TGTGCCAGCAGCTTAGCGGTGGGGACAGGGCCAGGGGAGCAGTACGTC. Encoded protein: CASSLAVGTGPGEQYV.